These 9 T cell receptor beta chains share one sample of origin, sequenced in a study of OX40 agonist ivuxolimab in advanced cancers. The method was immunoSEQ multiplex PCR; TCRdb's version includes in-frame clones alone and lacks a portion of them. The sample records 100,000 to 150,000 clones, under 95% being singletons. This sample comprised CD4+ or CD8+ T cells sorted from blood, obtained in a trial of the OX40 agonist ivuxolimab. These receptors were collected from an adult with an advanced solid tumor such as melanoma, head and neck, liver or kidney cancer.

The V and J genes are TRBV6-1 and TRBJ1-5; D is perhaps TRBD1 (5 bases). Germline assignment: CDR1 MNHNS and CDR2 SASEGT. The V end lost 6 bases, the J end lost 3 bases, and 15 bases lay between the germline ends. The CDR3 spans 15 residues. For the CDR3, the DNA is TGTGCCAGCAGCCGGAGGGGAGGGCCCAATCAGCCCCAGCATTTT. It specifies CASSRRGGPNQPQHF.

The J gene is TRBJ1-2, the V gene TRBV11-3; weak D call: TRBD1 (5 bases). The V and J ends lost 6 bases and 4 bases respectively, with 15 bases between them. The germline CDR1 and CDR2 sequences are SGHNT and YENEEA. The CDR3 contains 14 residues. CDR3 sequence: CASSSLRGSYGYTF. CDR3 nucleotides: TGTGCCAGCAGTTCCCTTCGGGGGTCCTATGGCTACACCTTC.

CDR3 loop: CASSSATSGSRLEQYF. The CDR3 coding sequence is TGTGCCAGCAGCTCCGCGACTAGCGGGAGTAGGCTCGAGCAGTACTTC. The chain carries TRBV7-2 and TRBJ2-7; 12 bases are shared with TRBD2. V lost 4 bases, J lost 6 bases, and 10 bases stayed unmatched. The germline V gene has CDR1 SGHTA and CDR2 FQGNSA. There are 16 residues in the CDR3.

The rearrangement joins TRBV12-5 to TRBJ1-4; D is perhaps TRBD1 (6 bases). V lost 3 bases, J lost 12 bases, and 20 bases lay in between. The germline gives CDR1 LGHNT, CDR2 FRNRAP. The CDR3 totals 15 residues. DNA of the CDR3: TGTGCTAGTGGTTTCCGACAGGCGGCCGTTCAGGAACTGTTTTTT. It translates to CASGFRQAAVQELFF.

This sequence joins TRBV2 and TRBJ1-5; perhaps TRBD1 as D (6 bases). The CDR3 runs 13 residues. Germline V gives CDR1 SNHLY, CDR2 FYNNEI. V gave up 10 bases and J gave up 4 bases, with 14 bases separating them. The CDR3 here is CATVQGLNQPQHF. The CDR3 coding sequence is TGTGCCACCGTCCAGGGGCTGAATCAGCCCCAGCATTTT. Together with reference TRBV2 and TRBJ1-5, the CDR3 gives the full variable domain: EPEVTQTPSHQVTQMGQEVILRCVPISNHLYFYWYRQILGQKVEFLVSFYNNEISEKSEIFDDQFSVERPDGSNFTLKIRSTKLEDSAMYFCATVQGLNQPQHFGDGTRLSIL.

The chain couples TRBV7-9 to TRBJ1-6, with 7 bases lining up with TRBD1. There are 14 residues in the CDR3. Germline values: CDR1 SEHNR, CDR2 FQNEAQ (reference sequence). J was trimmed by 10 bases and V by 3 bases; bases with no gene match: 6. CDR3 loop: CASSFTGAGSPLHF. The CDR3 DNA reads TGTGCCAGCAGCTTTACAGGGGCGGGCTCACCCCTCCACTTT.

The chain is built from TRBV14 and TRBJ2-7; a possible D gene is TRBD1 (5 bases). The germline gives CDR1 SGHDN, CDR2 FVKESK. Trimming left V 1 base short and J 6 bases short, with 19 bases between. The CDR3 length is 16 residues. The CDR3 sequence: CASSQGGTDPEGEQYF. The CDR3 DNA follows: TGTGCCAGCAGCCAAGGGGGCACGGACCCTGAAGGCGAGCAGTACTTC.

The rearrangement uses TRBV27 and TRBJ2-3, with 8 nucleotides matching TRBD2. The germline V gene encodes CDR1 MNHEY and CDR2 SMNVEV (reference sequence). The J segment lost 4 bases and the V segment lost 4 bases, leaving 10 bases of the junction unmatched. The CDR3 length is 16 residues. The chain's CDR3 is CASSSRAGGLADTQYF. The CDR3 nucleotides read TGTGCCAGCAGTTCACGGGCGGGAGGATTGGCAGATACGCAGTATTTT.

The chain has TRBV28 and TRBJ1-5; D may be TRBD1 (5 bases). V was cut by 6 bases and J by 8 bases, with 20 bases left in between. The germline V gene encodes CDR1 MDHEN and CDR2 SYDVKM. This CDR3 has 15 residues. The CDR3 nucleotides read TGTGCCAGCAGGTTAGGTCAGTCGGGGACGAAGCCCCAGCATTTT. This sequence encodes CASRLGQSGTKPQHF.